The clone carrying this T cell receptor beta chain was found many times. The antigen is undetermined. The data stem from a study of response to subunit inactivated influenza vaccine. TCRdb independently ran MiXCR on the RT-PCR reads; one entry per CDR3 protein. The sample holds some 480,000 distinct CDR3 sequences; around 9.9% are singletons and the top ten take more than 10%. Study-level points and caveats: There was a suggestion from the authors that each seasonal influenza vaccination recruits few new T cells.

The CDR3 has 14 residues. CDR1 and CDR2 (germline): SGHRS, YFSETQ. Trimming pared 4 bases from V and 2 bases from J, leaving 12 bases between. The specimen was PBMCs from blood, collected roughly 45 days after vaccination. The chain links TRBV5-1 to TRBJ2-5; either TRBD1 or TRBD2 may supply D (5 bases each). This receptor was identified in a man aged 45-60 years who received an inactivated influenza vaccine. CDR3 region: CASSRGGGQETQYF. The CDR3, as DNA: TGCGCCAGCAGCAGGGGTGGGGGTCAAGAGACCCAGTACTTC. Based on the CDR3 plus reference TRBV5-1 and TRBJ2-5, the full variable domain is KAGVTQTPRYLIKTRGQQVTLSCSPISGHRSVSWYQQTPGQGLQFLFEYFSETQRNKGNFPGRFSGRQFSNSRSEMNVSTLELGDSALYLCASSRGGGQETQYFGPGTRLLVL.